The source of this TCR beta chain is a study of blood T cell repertoires in COVID-19. Study summary: Collection of acute and convalescent COVID-19 samples took place in the United States, Italy and Spain.

Method: immunoSEQ multiplex PCR; TCRdb's copy keeps in-frame clones and lacks some. Here the sample spans nearly 250,000 clones, around 86% being singletons. It was during active infection that Seattle patients were enrolled and then longitudinally followed. This clone has just a few counts. The CDR3 spans 17 residues. CDR1 is SGHNT and CDR2 is YYREEE in the germline V gene (reference sequence). V gave up 4 bases and J gave up 0 bases; unmatched junction bases: 7. The specimen was peripheral blood. This receptor was obtained from a woman of 80 years or more with COVID-19, enrolled during active disease. V usage is TRBV5-4 and J usage is TRBJ2-3, with TRBD2 matching 11 bases. This CDR3 is CASSTGPSGGSTDTQYF. CDR3 nucleotides: TGTGCCAGCAGCACCGGCCCTAGCGGGGGGAGCACAGATACGCAGTATTTT.